This is a list of T cell receptor beta chains from one sample in a study of T cell repertoires in cytomegalovirus infection. TCRdb used MiXCR to reprocess the reads, holding one entry per CDR3 protein. The data show hundreds of thousands of distinct CDR3 sequences, with roughly 30% seen just once and 13% held by the top ten. For these receptors, no antigen is known. The starting material was cultured CD8+ T cells from PBMCs, obtained from culture after CMV antigen stimulation. These receptors were collected from a human donor in good health (CMV status not recorded). Some clones in this sample may be carry-over from other donors' samples. The CDR3 runs from the conserved cysteine through the conserved F or W. Fields, in order: J gene, D gene, V gene, CDR3 protein. The D gene is left open where the match is weak.

J: TRBJ2-5; D: TRBD2; V: TRBV7-2; CDR3: CASSPGLAGGQKETQYF
J: TRBJ1-1; D: -; V: TRBV6-6; CDR3: CASSTSGQMNTEAFF
J: TRBJ1-1; D: -; V: TRBV7-6; CDR3: CASSPRTVNTEAFF
J: TRBJ1-1; D: -; V: TRBV6-2/TRBV6-3; CDR3: CASSYSPSWQVNTEAFF
J: TRBJ2-3; D: -; V: TRBV12-3/TRBV12-4; CDR3: CASSFRLYSRPTDTQYF
J: TRBJ2-1; D: -; V: TRBV18; CDR3: CASQGDGYNVQFF
J: TRBJ2-1; D: TRBD2; V: TRBV28; CDR3: CASSWMASGGPQSSYNEQFF
J: TRBJ2-6; D: -; V: TRBV24-1; CDR3: CATSVRTVSGANVLTF
J: TRBJ2-1; D: -; V: TRBV4-1; CDR3: CASSRNPGSYNEQFF
J: TRBJ2-3; D: -; V: TRBV19; CDR3: CATRQEWADTQYF
J: TRBJ2-1; D: -; V: TRBV7-9; CDR3: CASSSETGYNEQFF
J: TRBJ2-3; D: -; V: TRBV29-1; CDR3: CSVEDRGDTDTQYF
J: TRBJ2-7; D: -; V: TRBV20-1; CDR3: CSARDSTESSYEQYF
J: TRBJ1-6; D: TRBD1; V: TRBV7-2; CDR3: CASSLRPVGQYSPLHF
J: TRBJ1-2; D: -; V: TRBV6-6; CDR3: CASSYSSGTPSFAQDGYTF
J: TRBJ2-3; D: -; V: TRBV4-3; CDR3: CASSQGSGGVTDTQYF
J: TRBJ2-2; D: TRBD2; V: TRBV28; CDR3: CANSFSPSGLGELFF
J: TRBJ1-1; D: -; V: TRBV12-3/TRBV12-4; CDR3: CASSLTPGRVNTEAFF
J: TRBJ2-1; D: -; V: TRBV5-4; CDR3: CASSLYSPNEQFF